The 3 T cell receptor beta chains reported below all come from one sample, sequenced in a study of multiple sclerosis patients with progressive multifocal leukoencephalopathy. TCRdb's table, derived via immunoSEQ multiplex PCR, lists solely in-frame clones and lacks some. The data contain roughly 32,000 clones, more than 75% of them singletons. Specified time point: time of PML onset. The source material was PBMCs, sampled from a patient treated with natalizumab. The source is a human donor with progressive multifocal leukoencephalopathy.

This CDR3 reads CASSLFDFGLQETQYF. The DNA of the CDR3 is TGTGCCAGCTCTTTATTCGACTTCGGACTCCAAGAGACCCAGTACTTC. This chain uses TRBV18 with TRBJ2-5; D might be TRBD2 (5 bases). Germline-derived CDR1 and CDR2 are KGHSH and LQKENI. Trimming took 6 bases from V and 1 from J, leaving 18 bases between them. The CDR3 covers 16 residues.

This rearrangement joins TRBV2 to TRBJ1-3; D is unclear. This CDR3 has 15 amino acids. Germline lookup yields CDR1 SNHLY and CDR2 FYNNEI. V gave up 6 bases and J gave up 0 bases, with 12 bases separating them. The DNA of the CDR3 is TGTGCCAGCAGGGGTCGGGAGAACTCTGGAAACACCATATATTTT. This codes for CASRGRENSGNTIYF.

This sequence joins TRBV28 and TRBJ2-2, with D maybe TRBD1 (6 bases). Germline CDR1 is MDHEN and CDR2 is SYDVKM. This CDR3 contains 15 residues. Trimming cost V 6 bases and J 1 base, with 12 bases left between them. The CDR3 reads CASSRPGQNTGELFF. CDR3 DNA: TGTGCCAGCAGCCGGCCGGGACAGAACACCGGGGAGCTGTTTTTT. Complete variable domain (other parts from reference TRBV28 and TRBJ2-2): DVKVTQSSRYLVKRTGEKVFLECVQDMDHENMFWYRQDPGLGLRLIYFSYDVKMKEKGDIPEGYSVSREKKERFSLILESASTNQTSMYLCASSRPGQNTGELFFGEGSRLTVL.